The 29 T cell receptor beta chains listed next were all sequenced from one sample in a study of human T cells and chemical hapten exposure. TCRdb reprocessed the RACE reads with MiXCR, giving one entry per CDR3 protein. In the table there are 50,000 or so distinct CDR3 sequences, about 10% of which are singletons. Time point denoted: patch test 3, about 24 weeks after DPC sensitization. Treatment specified: therapeutic diphenylcyclopropenone sensitization with weekly scalp DPC. The sequencing used whole blood, collected in connection with sensitization to the hapten diphenylcyclopropenone (DPC). These TCRs come from a woman aged 40 to 50 with alopecia areata. Some clones in this sample may be carry-over from other donors' samples.

Comments on this clonotype: Mismatch with germline at one junction end may stem from a read error. The J gene is TRBJ2-7, the V gene TRBV28, with D unclear. The CDR3 consists of 13 residues. The germline V gene has CDR1 MDHEN and CDR2 SYDVKM. The CDR3 nucleotides read TGTGCCAGCGCCTCCAGTCCGACCTCGCGCCAGGACTTC. It specifies CASASSPTSRQDF.

This chain links TRBV6-5 with TRBJ2-6; D possibly corresponds to TRBD2 (5 bases). The germline V and J ends were trimmed by 2 bases and 3 bases, with 8 bases remaining between them. Germline V gene data show CDR1 as MNHEY and CDR2 as SVGAGI. The CDR3 is 15 residues long. The CDR3 sequence is CASSYAGFGANVLTF. In nucleotides, the CDR3 is TGTGCCAGCAGTTACGCGGGCTTTGGGGCCAACGTCCTGACTTTC.

This clonotype came up a few times. V is TRBV9 and J is TRBJ1-4; 7 nucleotides line up with TRBD1. CDR3 size: 14 residues. The V gene end was trimmed by 3 bases and the J gene end by 7 bases; junction bases not matched to a gene: 6. In germline, CDR1 is SGDLS, CDR2 YYNGEE. The CDR3 coding sequence is TGTGCCAGCAGCGCAGAAAACAGGGGTGAAAAACTGTTTTTT. Residues: CASSAENRGEKLFF.

In its sample, this clonotype was seen a few times. In DNA, the CDR3 is TGCGCCAGCAGCTTGTCTAGCGGGGGCGGCCAAGAGACCCAGTACTTC. Translation gives CASSLSSGGGQETQYF. This sequence joins TRBV5-1 and TRBJ2-5; 10 bases agree with TRBD2. V was clipped by 1 base and J by 1 base; unmatched bases: 4. In germline, CDR1 is SGHRS, CDR2 YFSETQ. This CDR3 contains 16 residues.

The V gene is TRBV5-6, the J gene TRBJ2-7, with D possibly being TRBD2 (5 bases). The germline V gene encodes CDR1 SGHDT and CDR2 YYEEEE. The V end lost 0 bases, the J end lost 6 bases, and 10 bases lay between the germline ends. The CDR3 length is 13 residues. The CDR3 region is CASSLARVPEQYF. CDR3 bases: TGTGCCAGCAGCTTGGCGCGGGTTCCCGAGCAGTACTTC.

The J gene is TRBJ1-2, the V gene TRBV12-3 or TRBV12-4; D is unclear. V lost 2 bases, J lost 7 bases, and 14 bases lay in between. The CDR3 spans 14 residues. DNA of the CDR3: TGTGCCAGCAGTTTAAACGGCGAGGTTTTTGGCTACACCTTC. Translating gives CASSLNGEVFGYTF.

The chain employs TRBV5-4 and TRBJ2-1; unclear D gene. Looked up from germline, CDR1 is SGHNT and CDR2 is YYREEE (reference sequence). This CDR3 is built from 13 residues. V shed 1 base and J shed 5 bases, with 7 bases lying between them. As DNA, the CDR3 is TGTGCCAGCAGCTTGCGTAGAGACAATGAGCAGTTCTTC. Its protein product is CASSLRRDNEQFF.

This clonotype was seen only a few times. This chain connects TRBV5-1 to TRBJ2-7, with D perhaps matching TRBD2 (6 bases). V lost 2 bases, J lost 0 bases, and 21 bases lay in between. The CDR3 extends over 18 amino acids. Germline-derived CDR1 and CDR2 are SGHRS and YFSETQ. The DNA of the CDR3 is TGCGCCAGCAGCTTCCGGATAAGGGCCGGGACTTACTCCTACGAGCAGTACTTC. Translation gives CASSFRIRAGTYSYEQYF.

The chain combines TRBV30 with TRBJ1-5; D not resolved. Germline-derived CDR1 and CDR2 are GTSNPN and SVGIG (reference sequence). The V gene lost 1 base and the J gene lost 2 bases, with 12 bases spanning the gap. The CDR3 extends over 15 amino acids. The CDR3 sequence is CAWSDDVGRNQPQHF. For the CDR3, the DNA is TGTGCCTGGAGTGACGACGTAGGCCGCAATCAGCCCCAGCATTTT. Supplemented by reference TRBV30 and TRBJ1-5, the full variable domain reads SQTIHQWPATLVQPVGSPLSLECTVEGTSNPNLYWYRQAAGRGLQLLFYSVGIGQISSEVPQNLSASRPQDRQFILSSKKLLLSDSGFYLCAWSDDVGRNQPQHFGDGTRLSIL.

The rearrangement joins TRBV10-3 to TRBJ2-7, with D possibly matching TRBD1 (5 bases). Trimming took 3 bases from V and 2 from J, leaving 5 bases between them. The CDR3 has 12 amino acids. Germline CDR1 is ENHRY and CDR2 is SYGVKD. CDR3 protein: CAISDRAYEQYF. CDR3 DNA: TGTGCCATCAGTGACAGGGCCTACGAGCAGTACTTC.

This clonotype was observed at least ten times. This chain uses TRBV6-1 with TRBJ2-4; 10 bases match TRBD2. With 4 bases clipped from V and 1 base from J, the junction kept 1 base outside the gene matches. In germline, CDR1 is MNHNS, CDR2 SASEGT. The CDR3 length is 15 residues. The CDR3 bases are TGTGCCAGCAGTGGTAGCGGGGGGGCCAAAAACATTCAGTACTTC. Translated: CASSGSGGAKNIQYF.

This chain joins TRBV11-3 and TRBJ2-1, with no clear D. Trimming removed 7 bases from V and 0 bases from J, with 7 bases in between. CDR1 is SGHNT and CDR2 is YENEEA in the germline V gene. The CDR3 has 13 amino acids. The CDR3 here is CASNQPSYNEQFF. The CDR3 bases are TGTGCCAGCAATCAACCCTCCTACAATGAGCAGTTCTTC.

The gene calls are TRBV28 and TRBJ1-5; D is unclear. Germline V CDR1 and CDR2: MDHEN, SYDVKM. This CDR3 spans 10 amino acids. Trimming removed 8 bases at V and 7 bases at J, with 6 bases between. The CDR3 sequence: CASGRQPQHF. In DNA form, the CDR3 reads TGTGCCAGCGGCAGGCAGCCCCAGCATTTT.

The chain employs TRBV27 and TRBJ1-2; 7 nucleotides line up with TRBD1. Germline V lookup: CDR1 MNHEY, CDR2 SMNVEV (reference sequence). The CDR3 extends over 14 amino acids. Trimming cost V 5 bases and J 2 bases; bases outside gene matches: 5. This chain's CDR3 is CASSPGQINYGYTF. The CDR3 region has the DNA TGTGCCAGCAGTCCGGGACAGATAAACTATGGCTACACCTTC.

Only a few counts were recorded for this clonotype. The J gene is TRBJ2-1, the V gene TRBV27; the match to TRBD2 covers 15 bases. The V gene's germline CDR1 is MNHEY and CDR2 SMNVEV (reference sequence). The CDR3 is 20 residues long. J was trimmed by 6 bases and V by 3 bases; bases with no gene match: 15. The CDR3 loop reads CASSFQPGTSGGRLLNEQFF. The CDR3 DNA reads TGTGCCAGCAGTTTTCAACCCGGGACTAGCGGGGGGCGGCTCCTCAATGAGCAGTTCTTC.

This clonotype was counted only a few times. The V and J genes are TRBV13 and TRBJ1-2, with 8 nucleotides matching TRBD1. Per germline, CDR1 PRHDT and CDR2 FYEKMQ (reference sequence). CDR3 length equals 13 residues. The junction had 5 bases not matched to a gene; V was cut back by 5 bases and J by 6 bases. CDR3 protein: CASSLRQGHGYTF. The CDR3 DNA sequence: TGTGCCAGCAGCCTGCGACAGGGGCATGGCTACACCTTC.

The sample holds many counts of this clonotype. The V gene is TRBV7-2, the J gene TRBJ2-7; the D gene is possibly TRBD2 (5 bases). CDR3 size: 16 residues. The V and J ends lost 7 bases and 0 bases respectively, with 19 bases between them. In germline, CDR1 is SGHTA, CDR2 FQGNSA. In DNA form, the CDR3 reads TGTGCCAGCACTCCAGAGGGCGCGGCTAGCTCCTACGAGCAGTACTTC. This encodes CASTPEGAASSYEQYF. The full variable domain, in which reference TRBV7-2 and TRBJ2-7 provide the parts outside the CDR3, is GAGVSQSPSNKVTEKGKDVELRCDPISGHTALYWYRQSLGQGLEFLIYFQGNSAPDKSGLPSDRFSAERTGGSVSTLTIQRTQQEDSAVYLCASTPEGAASSYEQYFGPGTRLTVT.

This clonotype was counted between two and nine times. The chain couples TRBV6-6 to TRBJ1-1; 7 bases align to TRBD1. Germline loops: CDR1 MNHNY, CDR2 SVGAGI (reference sequence). V was pared by 5 bases and J by 4 bases, with 10 bases of the junction left unmatched. There are 15 residues in the CDR3. The CDR3 region has the DNA TGTGCCAGCAGTCAATCAGGGGGGGTCGGCACTGAAGCTTTCTTT. Protein: CASSQSGGVGTEAFF.

This clonotype occurred a few times. V usage is TRBV5-1 and J usage is TRBJ2-3, with D perhaps matching TRBD2 (5 bases). CDR3 size: 14 residues. The ends were cut back, 4 bases at V and 1 base at J, with 10 bases in the middle. Germline lookup yields CDR1 SGHRS and CDR2 YFSETQ. CDR3 nucleotides: TGCGCCAGCAGCACGGGGTCTGGCACAGATACGCAGTATTTT. Protein product: CASSTGSGTDTQYF.

The sample holds many counts of this clonotype. The genes are TRBV12-3 or TRBV12-4 and TRBJ2-1; 7 bases fit TRBD1. With 5 bases clipped from V and 9 bases from J, the junction kept 19 bases outside the gene matches. There are 17 residues in the CDR3. In nucleotides, the CDR3 is TGTGCCAGCAGTAGGCAGGCCCTGACAGGGACCGTCCCTGAGCAGTTCTTC. Protein: CASSRQALTGTVPEQFF.

This clonotype was observed many times. The chain has TRBV7-9 and TRBJ2-3; 7 nucleotides line up with TRBD1. The V gene end was trimmed by 6 bases and the J gene end by 0 bases; junction bases not matched to a gene: 15. This CDR3 has 18 residues. CDR1 is SEHNR and CDR2 is FQNEAQ in the germline V gene (reference sequence). CDR3 protein: CASRRTGLRHNSTDTQYF. CDR3 nucleotides: TGTGCCAGCAGAAGGACAGGCCTTCGACATAATAGCACAGATACGCAGTATTTT.

In this sample, this clonotype turned up many times. V usage is TRBV5-5 and J usage is TRBJ1-1; D remains ambiguous. The CDR3 covers 15 residues. The ends were cut back, 1 base at V and 0 bases at J, with 10 bases in the middle. From germline, CDR1 is SGHKS and CDR2 YYEKEE (reference sequence). CDR3 protein: CASSLLETLNTEAFF. CDR3 DNA sequence: TGTGCCAGCAGCTTGTTGGAGACGCTGAACACTGAAGCTTTCTTT.

This clonotype was recorded a few times. The J gene is TRBJ2-1, the V gene TRBV6-6, with a weak D call TRBD2 (6 bases). The germline gives CDR1 MNHNY, CDR2 SVGAGI (reference sequence). This CDR3 spans 16 amino acids. The V gene lost 4 bases and the J gene lost 6 bases, with 19 bases spanning the gap. The CDR3 protein is CASSSHSGAQFNEQFF. CDR3 in DNA: TGTGCCAGCAGTTCCCACTCGGGAGCCCAATTCAATGAGCAGTTCTTC.

This clonotype was seen a handful of times. V is TRBV11-3 and J is TRBJ1-1; D uncertain. Deletions cut 4 bases from V and 3 bases from J, with 18 bases between. The CDR3 length is 16 residues. CDR1 and CDR2 (germline): SGHNT, YENEEA. The CDR3 protein is CASSSGKEERDTEAFF. The CDR3 DNA is TGTGCCAGCAGCTCCGGTAAGGAAGAGAGGGACACTGAAGCTTTCTTT.

This clonotype was found many times. The rearrangement uses TRBV6-1 and TRBJ2-3; 7 bases fit TRBD1. The CDR3 has 13 amino acids. Unmatched junction bases numbered 7, after V lost 9 bases and J lost 4 bases. In germline, CDR1 is MNHNS, CDR2 SASEGT. The CDR3 reads CASRGQLADTQYF. CDR3 DNA: TGTGCCAGTAGGGGACAGTTGGCAGATACGCAGTATTTT.

There are many counts of this clonotype. This chain connects TRBV19 to TRBJ2-4, with 7 bases that match TRBD1. The CDR3 has 15 amino acids. After removal of 10 bases from V and 0 bases from J, the junction contained 9 bases not matched to a gene. Per germline, CDR1 LNHDA and CDR2 SQIVND (reference sequence). The CDR3 nucleotides are TGTGCCACCCAGGACAGGACTTTAGCCAAAAACATTCAGTACTTC. Protein product: CATQDRTLAKNIQYF.

The CDR3 DNA reads TGCGCCAGCAGCTCCGGAGGGGGACAGAACCAGCCCCAGCATTTT. It encodes CASSSGGGQNQPQHF. The gene calls are TRBV5-1 and TRBJ1-5; 7 positions agree with TRBD1. J was trimmed by 7 bases and V by 3 bases; bases with no gene match: 10. Germline CDR1 SGHRS, CDR2 YFSETQ. CDR3 length: 15 residues.

The CDR3 reads CSAQGLAGGSYNEQFF. CDR3 DNA sequence: TGCAGTGCGCAGGGACTAGCGGGGGGGTCCTACAATGAGCAGTTCTTC. The chain has TRBV20-1 and TRBJ2-1; 16 positions agree with TRBD2. Germline CDR1 reads DFQATT; CDR2 reads SNEGSKA (reference sequence). The CDR3 is 16 residues long. V trimming: 6 bases; J trimming: 1 base; junction bases outside the gene matches: 3.

This clonotype has ten or more counts. The chain is built from TRBV7-8 and TRBJ2-7; D uncertain. The CDR3 runs 14 residues. Germline loops: CDR1 SGHVS, CDR2 FQNEAQ. Trimming took off 8 bases at V and 2 bases at J, with 16 bases between the two ends. DNA for the CDR3: TGTGCCAGCCAGCTTTCTTTACAGACCTACGAGCAGTACTTC. Translated, it gives CASQLSLQTYEQYF.